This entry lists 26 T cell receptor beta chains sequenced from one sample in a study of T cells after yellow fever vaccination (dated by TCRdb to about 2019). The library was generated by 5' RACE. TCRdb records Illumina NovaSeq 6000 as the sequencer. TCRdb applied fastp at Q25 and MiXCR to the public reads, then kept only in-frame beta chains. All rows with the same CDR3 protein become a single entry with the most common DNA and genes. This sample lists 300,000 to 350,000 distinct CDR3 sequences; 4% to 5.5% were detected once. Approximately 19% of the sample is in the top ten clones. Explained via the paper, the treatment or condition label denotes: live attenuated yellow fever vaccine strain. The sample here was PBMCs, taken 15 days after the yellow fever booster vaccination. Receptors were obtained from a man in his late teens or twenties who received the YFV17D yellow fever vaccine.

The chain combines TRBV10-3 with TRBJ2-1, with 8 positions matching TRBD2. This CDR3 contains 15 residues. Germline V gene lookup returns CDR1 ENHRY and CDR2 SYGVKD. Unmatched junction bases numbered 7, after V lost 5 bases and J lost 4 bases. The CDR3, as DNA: TGTGCCATCAGTAGGGATAGCGGGGCTTACAATGAGCAGTTCTTC. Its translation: CAISRDSGAYNEQFF.

DNA of the CDR3: TGCGCCAGCAGCCTGCTAGCGGATCAAGAGACCCAGTACTTC. This sequence encodes CASSLLADQETQYF. The rearrangement uses TRBV5-1 and TRBJ2-5, with 7 positions matching TRBD2. Germline assignment: CDR1 SGHRS and CDR2 YFSETQ. This CDR3 has 14 amino acids. The V segment lost 4 bases and the J segment 2 bases; nucleotides outside the gene matches: 5.

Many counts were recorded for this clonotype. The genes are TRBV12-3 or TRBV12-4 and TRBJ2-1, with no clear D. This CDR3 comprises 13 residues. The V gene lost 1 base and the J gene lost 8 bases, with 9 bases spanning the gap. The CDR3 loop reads CASSLGARDEQFF. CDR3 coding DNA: TGTGCCAGCAGTTTAGGAGCGCGAGATGAGCAGTTCTTC.

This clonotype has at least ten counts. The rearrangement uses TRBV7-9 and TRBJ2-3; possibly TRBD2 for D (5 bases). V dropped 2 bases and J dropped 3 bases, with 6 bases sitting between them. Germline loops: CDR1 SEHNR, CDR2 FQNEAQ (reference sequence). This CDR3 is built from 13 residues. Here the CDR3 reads CASSLTGTDTQYF. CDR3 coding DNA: TGTGCCAGCAGCTTAACGGGGACAGATACGCAGTATTTT.

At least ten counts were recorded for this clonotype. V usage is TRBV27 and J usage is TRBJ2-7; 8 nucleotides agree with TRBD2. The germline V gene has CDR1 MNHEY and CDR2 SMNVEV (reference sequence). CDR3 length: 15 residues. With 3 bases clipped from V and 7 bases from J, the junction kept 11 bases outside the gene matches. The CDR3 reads CASSLASGGGWEQYV. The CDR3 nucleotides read TGTGCCAGCAGTTTGGCGAGCGGGGGAGGTTGGGAGCAGTACGTC.

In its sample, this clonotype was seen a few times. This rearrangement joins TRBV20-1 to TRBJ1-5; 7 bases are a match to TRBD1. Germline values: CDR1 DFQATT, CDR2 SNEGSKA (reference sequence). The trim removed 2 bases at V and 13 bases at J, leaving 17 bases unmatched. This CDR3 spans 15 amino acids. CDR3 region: CSARLPGTDLIAQHF. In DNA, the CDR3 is TGCAGTGCTAGATTACCCGGGACAGATCTTATAGCACAGCATTTT.

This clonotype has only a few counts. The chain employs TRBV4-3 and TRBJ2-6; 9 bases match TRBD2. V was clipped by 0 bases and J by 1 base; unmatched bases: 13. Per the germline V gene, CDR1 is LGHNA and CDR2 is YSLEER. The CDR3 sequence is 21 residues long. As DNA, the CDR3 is TGCGCCAGCAGCCAAGATGGGGGCCTAGCTAGCGGGGATTCTGGGGCCAACGTCCTGACTTTC. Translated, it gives CASSQDGGLASGDSGANVLTF.

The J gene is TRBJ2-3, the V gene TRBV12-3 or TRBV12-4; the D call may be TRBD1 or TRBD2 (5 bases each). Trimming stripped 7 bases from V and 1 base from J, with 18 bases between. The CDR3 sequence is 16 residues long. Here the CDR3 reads CASTSLRVGGTDTQYF. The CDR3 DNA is TGTGCCAGCACCTCCCTAAGGGTGGGGGGCACAGATACGCAGTATTTT.

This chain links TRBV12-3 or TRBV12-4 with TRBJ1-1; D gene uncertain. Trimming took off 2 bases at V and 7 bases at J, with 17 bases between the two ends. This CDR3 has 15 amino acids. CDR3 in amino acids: CASSLSRALVDEAFF. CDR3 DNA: TGTGCCAGCAGTTTATCTAGGGCCCTTGTTGATGAAGCTTTCTTT.

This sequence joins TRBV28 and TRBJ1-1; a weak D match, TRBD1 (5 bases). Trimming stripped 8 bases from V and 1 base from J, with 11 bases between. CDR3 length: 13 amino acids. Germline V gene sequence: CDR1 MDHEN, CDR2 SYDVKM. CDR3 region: CASLLQENTEAFF. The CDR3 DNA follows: TGTGCCAGCCTTCTACAGGAGAACACTGAAGCTTTCTTT.

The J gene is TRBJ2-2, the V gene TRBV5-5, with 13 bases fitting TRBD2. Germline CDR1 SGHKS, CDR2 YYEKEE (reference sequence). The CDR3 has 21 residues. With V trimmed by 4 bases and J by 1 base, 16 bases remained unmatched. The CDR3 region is CASSRTKKILAGGMNTGELFF. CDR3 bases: TGTGCCAGCAGCCGCACGAAAAAAATACTAGCGGGGGGGATGAACACCGGGGAGCTGTTTTTT.

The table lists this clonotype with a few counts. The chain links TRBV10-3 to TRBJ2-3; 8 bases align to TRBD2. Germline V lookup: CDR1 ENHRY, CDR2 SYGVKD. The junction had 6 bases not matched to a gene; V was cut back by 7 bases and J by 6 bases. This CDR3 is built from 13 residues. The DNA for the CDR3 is TGTGCCATCACCAGCGGGGGAAGGGATACGCAGTATTTT. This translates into CAITSGGRDTQYF.

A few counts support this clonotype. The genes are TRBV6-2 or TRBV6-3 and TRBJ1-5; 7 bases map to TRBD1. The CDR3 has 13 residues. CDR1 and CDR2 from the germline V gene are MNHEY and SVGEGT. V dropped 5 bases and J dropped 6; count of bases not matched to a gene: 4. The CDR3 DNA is TGTGCCAGCAGTGGACAGGAATCTCAGCCCCAGCATTTT. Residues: CASSGQESQPQHF.

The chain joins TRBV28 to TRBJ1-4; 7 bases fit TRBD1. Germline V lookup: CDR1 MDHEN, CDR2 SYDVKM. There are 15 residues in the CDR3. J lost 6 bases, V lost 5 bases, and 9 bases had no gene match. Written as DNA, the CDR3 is TGTGCCAGCAGTACGCAGGGGGTTTTCGATGAAAAACTGTTTTTT. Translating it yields CASSTQGVFDEKLFF.

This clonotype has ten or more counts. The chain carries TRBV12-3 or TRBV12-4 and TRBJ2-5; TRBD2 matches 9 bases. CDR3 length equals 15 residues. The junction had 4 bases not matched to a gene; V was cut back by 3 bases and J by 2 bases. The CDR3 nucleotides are TGTGCCAGCAGTTTCCTAGCGGGGTCTCAAGAGACCCAGTACTTC. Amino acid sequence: CASSFLAGSQETQYF.

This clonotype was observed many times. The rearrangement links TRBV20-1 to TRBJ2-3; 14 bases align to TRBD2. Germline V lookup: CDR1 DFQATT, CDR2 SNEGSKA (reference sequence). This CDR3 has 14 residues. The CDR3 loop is CRGTSGGLADTQYF. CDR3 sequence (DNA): TGCAGGGGGACTAGCGGGGGACTAGCAGATACGCAGTATTTT.

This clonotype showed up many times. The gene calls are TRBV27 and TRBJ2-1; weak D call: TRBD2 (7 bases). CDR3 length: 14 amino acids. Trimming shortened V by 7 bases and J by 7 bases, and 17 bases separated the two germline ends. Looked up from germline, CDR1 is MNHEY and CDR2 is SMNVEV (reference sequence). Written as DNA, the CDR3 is TGTGCCAGCACTTTGAGGGGGGGCATTAATGAGCAGTTCTTC. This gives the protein CASTLRGGINEQFF.

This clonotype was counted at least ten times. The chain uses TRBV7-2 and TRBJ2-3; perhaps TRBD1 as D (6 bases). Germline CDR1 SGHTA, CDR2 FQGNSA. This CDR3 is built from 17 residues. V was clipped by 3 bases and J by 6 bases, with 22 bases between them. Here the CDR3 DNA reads TGTGCCAGCAGCTTCACTAACCACCCAGCCCAGGGGGATACGCAGTATTTT. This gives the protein CASSFTNHPAQGDTQYF.

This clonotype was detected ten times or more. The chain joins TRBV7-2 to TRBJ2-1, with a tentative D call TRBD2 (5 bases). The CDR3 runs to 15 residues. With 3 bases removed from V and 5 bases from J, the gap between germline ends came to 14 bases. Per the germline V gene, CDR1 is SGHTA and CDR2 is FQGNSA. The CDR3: CASSFSADTNNEQFF. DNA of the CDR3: TGTGCCAGCAGCTTTAGCGCAGACACCAACAATGAGCAGTTCTTC.

DNA for the CDR3: TGCAGCGTTTCGGGACTAGCGGGGGGGAAGGAGACCCAGTACTTC. Protein product: CSVSGLAGGKETQYF. This chain uses TRBV29-1 with TRBJ2-5, with 16 bases fitting TRBD2. Trimming cost V 5 bases and J 5 bases; bases outside gene matches: 5. Germline CDR1 SQVTM, CDR2 ANQGSEA. The CDR3 spans 15 residues.

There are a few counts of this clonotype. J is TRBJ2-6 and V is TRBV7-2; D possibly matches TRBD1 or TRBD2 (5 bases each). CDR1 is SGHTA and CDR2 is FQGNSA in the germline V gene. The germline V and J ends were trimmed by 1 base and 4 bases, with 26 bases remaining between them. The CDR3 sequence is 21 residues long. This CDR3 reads CASSLVSEGFLMGDGANVLTF. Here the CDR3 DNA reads TGTGCCAGCAGCTTAGTTTCAGAGGGCTTCCTTATGGGGGACGGGGCCAACGTCCTGACTTTC.

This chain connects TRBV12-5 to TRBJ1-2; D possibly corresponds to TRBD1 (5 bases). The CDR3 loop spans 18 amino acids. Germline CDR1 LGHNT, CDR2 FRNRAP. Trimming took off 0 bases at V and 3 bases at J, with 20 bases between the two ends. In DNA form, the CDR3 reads TGTGCTAGTGGTTTGGTCCTCCCCACCTCACGGGGGGACTATGGCTACACCTTC. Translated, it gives CASGLVLPTSRGDYGYTF.

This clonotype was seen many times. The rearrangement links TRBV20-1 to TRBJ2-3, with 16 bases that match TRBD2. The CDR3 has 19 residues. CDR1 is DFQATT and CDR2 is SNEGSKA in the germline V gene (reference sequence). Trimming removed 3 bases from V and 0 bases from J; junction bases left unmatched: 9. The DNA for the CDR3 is TGCAGTGCTAGGGGACTAGCGGGGGGGAGAAGGATTAGCACAGATACGCAGTATTTT. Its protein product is CSARGLAGGRRISTDTQYF.

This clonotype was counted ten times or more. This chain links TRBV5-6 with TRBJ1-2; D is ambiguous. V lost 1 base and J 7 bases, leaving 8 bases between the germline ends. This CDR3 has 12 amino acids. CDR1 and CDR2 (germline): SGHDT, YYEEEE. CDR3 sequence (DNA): TGTGCCAGCAGCTTGTGGGAAAGTGGCTACACCTTC. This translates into CASSLWESGYTF.

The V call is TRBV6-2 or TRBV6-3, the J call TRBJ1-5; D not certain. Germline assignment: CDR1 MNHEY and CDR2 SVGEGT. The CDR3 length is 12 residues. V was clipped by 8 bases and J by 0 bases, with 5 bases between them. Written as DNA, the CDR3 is TGTGCCAGCTCTAATAGCAATCAGCCCCAGCATTTT. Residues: CASSNSNQPQHF.

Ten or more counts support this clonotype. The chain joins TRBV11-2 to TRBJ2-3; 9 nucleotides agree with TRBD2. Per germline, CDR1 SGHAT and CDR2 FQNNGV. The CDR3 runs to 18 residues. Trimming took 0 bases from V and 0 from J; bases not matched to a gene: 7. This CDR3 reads CASSLDWASGVSTDTQYF. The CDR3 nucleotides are TGTGCCAGCAGCTTAGATTGGGCTAGCGGGGTTAGCACAGATACGCAGTATTTT.